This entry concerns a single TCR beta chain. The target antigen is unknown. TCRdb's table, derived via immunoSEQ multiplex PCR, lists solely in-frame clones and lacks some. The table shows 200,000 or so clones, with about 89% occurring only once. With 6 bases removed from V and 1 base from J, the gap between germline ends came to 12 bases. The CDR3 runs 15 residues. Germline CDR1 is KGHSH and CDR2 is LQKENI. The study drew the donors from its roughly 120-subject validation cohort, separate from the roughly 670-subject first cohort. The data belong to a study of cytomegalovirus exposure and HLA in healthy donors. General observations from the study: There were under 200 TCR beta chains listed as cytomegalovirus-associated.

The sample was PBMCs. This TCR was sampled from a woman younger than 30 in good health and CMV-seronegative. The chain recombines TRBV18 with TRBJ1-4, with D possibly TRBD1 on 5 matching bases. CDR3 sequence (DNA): TGTGCCAGCTCGCCATCAGGGTTAACTAATGAAAAACTGTTTTTT. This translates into CASSPSGLTNEKLFF.